Listed here is a single T cell receptor beta chain. Deletions cut 3 bases from V and 7 bases from J, with 10 bases between. CDR1 and CDR2 (germline): KGHSH, LQKENI. This CDR3 is 13 amino acids long. This record belongs to a study of cytomegalovirus exposure and HLA in healthy donors. Amplification used 60 Vbeta primers and 13 Jbeta primers. Some clones are missing from TCRdb's copy, which holds only in-frame ones; the method was immunoSEQ multiplex PCR. The data show some 110,000 clones, approximately 76% seen once. The chain uses TRBV18 and TRBJ1-5, with D unclear. The sample comprised PBMCs. This receptor was obtained from a woman between 18 and 29 years old in good health and CMV-seropositive. CDR3 sequence (DNA): TGTGCCAGCTCACCGGAGGGTTCGCAGCCCCAGCATTTT. Encoded protein: CASSPEGSQPQHF. The full variable domain, in which reference TRBV18 and TRBJ1-5 provide the parts outside the CDR3, is NAGVMQNPRHLVRRRGQEARLRCSPMKGHSHVYWYRQLPEEGLKFMVYLQKENIIDESGMPKERFSAEFPKEGPSILRIQQVVRGDSAAYFCASSPEGSQPQHFGDGTRLSIL.